This T cell receptor beta chain came from a study of beta chain features in type 1 diabetes. Expressed TCRB transcripts were sequenced after all isolated RNA was converted to cDNA. Profiling relied on immunoSEQ multiplex PCR, and the TCRdb table lists in-frame clones only, not all of them. The data show fewer than 550,000 clones, roughly 10% seen once. Sorting gave populations that all exceeded 98% purity. This clone came up a few times. Its antigen is still unknown. Regarding the study as a whole: PCR could preferentially amplify shorter templates, alike in patients and controls.

This TCR came from a woman between 18 and 29 years old in good health. The sequenced sample was naive CD4+ T cells from blood.

The CDR3 DNA sequence: TGTGCCAGCAGCTCACAAACGGGACAGGGCTACAATGAGCAGTTCTTC. This codes for CASSSQTGQGYNEQFF. This chain uses TRBV7-9 with TRBJ2-1; 9 bases are a match to TRBD1. V dropped 4 bases and J dropped 3; count of bases not matched to a gene: 7. CDR1 is SEHNR, CDR2 FQNEAQ, per germline (reference sequence). The CDR3 is made up of 16 amino acids.